The entry that follows covers one T cell receptor (beta chain) sequence. This clonotype was seen many times. The antigen it recognizes is unknown. No base quality information exists; no much larger clone differs at one position. The time point label, as the study defines it: persistent/refractory GD, antithyroid drugs over 5 years with positive TRAb. RNA was extracted from PBMCs in TRIzol for both TCR sequencing and RNA sequencing. The diagnosis of Graves' disease was made according to American Thyroid Association guidelines. Recruitment of patients was carried out at an endocrinology department in Xi'an, China. Each patient gave roughly 10 milliliters of peripheral blood, collected in an EDTA anticoagulant tube. PBMCs were isolated by Ficoll Paque Plus density gradient separation without further T cell sorting. RNA quality was checked with an Agilent 2100 Bioanalyzer and agarose gel, and concentration with a NanoDrop 2000.

This sample is drawn from a study of regulatory T cells in long-lasting Graves disease (dated by TCRdb to the early 2020s). Looking at the study overall: Persistent Graves' disease meant more than 5 years of antithyroid drug treatment with TSH receptor autoantibodies that stayed positive. Patients with persistent Graves' disease were compared with patients with newly diagnosed Graves' disease using TCR sequencing and RNA sequencing of peripheral blood. The study was conducted in China and was registered as a clinical trial. A total of roughly 33 samples underwent TCR sequencing: around 13 from persistent and approximately 20 from newly diagnosed Graves' disease patients. Persistent Graves' disease patients in the clinical cohort had taken antithyroid drugs for roughly ten years on average.

The library was produced with multiplex PCR. Reads for this sample came from an Illumina HiSeq 4000. CDR3 regions were amplified by Arm-PCR with iRepertoire HTBI primers to construct TCR beta libraries. PCR products were gel purified before sequencing. Under the source paper's analysis protocol: A total of 62 TRBV and 14 TRBJ segments were identified across samples and were used for gene usage analysis of CDR3 amino acid clonotypes. Filtered high-quality paired reads were merged into contigs using COPE and FqMerger. BLAST was used to align contigs to IMGT TRBV, TRBD and TRBJ reference genes, and CDR3 was defined according to IMGT. Any clonotype with a frequency above 0.1% was counted as a highly expanded clone. Repertoire diversity was measured by Shannon entropy, and V-J evenness by the Gini coefficient. A clonotype was considered public if more than one individual shared it. The raw public data were reprocessed by TCRdb itself: fastp quality trimming at Q25, MiXCR clonotype calling, in-frame beta chains only. Identical CDR3 proteins give one entry, which carries the most common genes and DNA. The V and J calls were not made by the authors but by TCRdb's processing. This sample has about 310,000 distinct CDR3 sequences in its table, and approximately 20% of those were observed once. The top ten clones comprise approximately 53% of the sample.

Overall results and qualifications from the work: Compared with newly diagnosed patients, patients with persistent Graves' disease had lower TCR Shannon entropy and fewer highly expanded clones, which suggests clonal expansion. Patients with persistent disease shared more public clonotypes (around 3,000) than newly diagnosed patients did (more than 900). Sequencing and analysis were limited to the TCR beta chain. The authors noted that the small sample size was a limitation that may lower accuracy. The study examined only peripheral blood because the primary lesion, thyroid tissue, could not be accessed.

This receptor was taken from a female donor with Graves disease. The material sequenced was peripheral blood mononuclear cells (PBMCs), taken when the disease was refractory, from a patient treated with antithyroid drugs.

The CDR3 protein sequence reads: CASSNDRYGYTF. The DNA sequence reads TGTGCCAGCAGTAACGACCGGTATGGCTACACCTTC. The chain couples TRBV28 to TRBJ1-2, with the D gene not clear enough to name. From a lookup of the germline V gene, CDR1 and CDR2 are MDHEN and SYDVKM. V was cut back by 5 bases and J by 5 bases, leaving a gap of 9 bases between them. The CDR3, from cysteine to phenylalanine, totals 12 residues. Of all the DNA, just the CDR3 is kept, 36 bases in frame from base 1.